This T cell receptor beta chain is drawn from a study of T-cell memory formation after mild COVID-19. This clonotype was detected many times. Its antigen is unidentified. It was 5'RACE with constant-segment primers that produced the TCR alpha and TCR beta cDNA libraries, which carried sample barcodes and UMIs. TCRdb re-called the 5' RACE reads with MiXCR, one entry per CDR3 protein. The data show approximately 250,000 distinct CDR3 sequences, around 15% seen once. Notes on the study in general: Clones that contracted from day 15 to 85 were balanced CD4/CD8, while later expanders leaned CD4+.

The germline gives CDR1 SEHNR, CDR2 FQNEAQ (reference sequence). The CDR3 runs 14 residues. Unmatched junction bases numbered 2, after V lost 3 bases and J lost 3 bases. V and J are TRBV7-9 and TRBJ1-5, with 7 bases identical to TRBD1. The source of this sequence is a man in his late teens or twenties who had mild COVID-19 (a few samples of this study predate the infection). Cell type and time point are not known. Material: PBMCs or a T cell subset sorted from them (not recorded which). DNA of the CDR3: TGTGCCAGCAGCTTGGGACAGTCCAATCAGCCCCAGCATTTT. This encodes CASSLGQSNQPQHF.